The 17 T cell receptor beta chains given below trace back to one sample, sequenced in a study of blood T cell repertoires in COVID-19. Assay used: immunoSEQ multiplex PCR; TCRdb lists only in-frame clones, some missing. Seen here are 370,000 or so clones, more than 70% observed once, and the top ten hold around 1.3%. The material sequenced was PBMCs or T cells enriched from blood (not recorded which). The source of these receptors is a man aged 25-45 years who had recovered from COVID-19.

This rearrangement joins TRBV30 to TRBJ1-2; D ambiguous. CDR3 length: 15 amino acids. Trimming left V 0 bases short and J 6 bases short, with 17 bases between. In germline, CDR1 is GTSNPN, CDR2 SVGIG (reference sequence). CDR3 coding DNA: TGTGCCTGGAGTGTGAGTTGGCAGGCAACCAATGGCTACACCTTC. It specifies CAWSVSWQATNGYTF. Full variable domain (missing parts from reference TRBV30 and TRBJ1-2): SQTIHQWPATLVQPVGSPLSLECTVEGTSNPNLYWYRQAAGRGLQLLFYSVGIGQISSEVPQNLSASRPQDRQFILSSKKLLLSDSGFYLCAWSVSWQATNGYTFGSGTRLTVV.

A remark on this clone: The same CDR3 can be traced to other DNA sequences in this sample. The chain recombines TRBV2 with TRBJ1-1; no reliable D call. Germline-derived CDR1 and CDR2 are SNHLY and FYNNEI. Trimming took 7 bases from V and 1 from J, leaving 7 bases between them. The CDR3 has 12 amino acids. CDR3 nucleotides: TGTGCCAGCAATCGTTGGAACACTGAAGCTTTCTTT. It yields the protein CASNRWNTEAFF.

The J gene is TRBJ2-7, the V gene TRBV11-1, with TRBD2 matching over 10 bases. CDR3 length: 16 amino acids. V dropped 5 bases and J dropped 3; count of bases not matched to a gene: 10. The germline V gene has CDR1 SGHAT and CDR2 FQDESV (reference sequence). In DNA, the CDR3 is TGTGCCAGCAGCCATGGGGCTAGCGGGGGACTCTACGAGCAGTACTTC. Translation gives CASSHGASGGLYEQYF. Drawing the rest from reference TRBV11-1 and TRBJ2-7, the complete variable domain is EAEVAQSPRYKITEKSQAVAFWCDPISGHATLYWYRQILGQGPELLVQFQDESVVDDSQLPKDRFSAERLKGVDSTLKIQPAELGDSAMYLCASSHGASGGLYEQYFGPGTRLTVT.

This clone has just a few counts. The chain is built from TRBV4-3 and TRBJ1-2; D unclear. The CDR3 has 16 amino acids. Between the trimmed V and J ends, which lost 0 bases and 3 bases, there was a span of 14 bases. Germline CDR1 and CDR2: LGHNA and YSLEER. The CDR3 reads CASSQDKRNPHYGYTF. CDR3 DNA sequence: TGCGCCAGCAGCCAAGATAAGAGGAACCCCCACTATGGCTACACCTTC.

V usage is TRBV25-1 and J usage is TRBJ1-1; D not resolved. Germline lookup yields CDR1 MGHDK and CDR2 SYGVNS. This CDR3 contains 10 residues. The germline V and J ends were trimmed by 7 bases and 10 bases, with 10 bases remaining between them. This CDR3 reads CASILIGAFF. In nucleotides, the CDR3 is TGTGCCAGCATTTTAATCGGAGCTTTCTTT.

The chain has TRBV7-9 and TRBJ1-2, with 7 positions matching TRBD1. CDR3 length: 13 amino acids. Germline CDR1 is SEHNR and CDR2 is FQNEAQ (reference sequence). With V trimmed by 5 bases and J by 6 bases, 6 bases remained unmatched. The CDR3: CASSQYDRDGYTF. In nucleotides, the CDR3 is TGTGCCAGCAGCCAATACGACAGGGATGGCTACACCTTC.

The chain carries TRBV7-6 and TRBJ1-3; 8 nucleotides align to TRBD1. Trimming at V came to 5 bases and at J to 0 bases, leaving 15 bases not matched to a gene. Germline lookup yields CDR1 SGHVS and CDR2 FNYEAQ. CDR3 length: 19 amino acids. CDR3 sequence: CASSARDRSGPFSGNTIYF. The CDR3 bases are TGTGCCAGCAGCGCTCGGGACAGGTCCGGACCTTTCTCTGGAAACACCATATATTTT. Full variable domain (outside the CDR3, taken from reference TRBV7-6 and TRBJ1-3): GAGVSQSPRYKVTKRGQDVALRCDPISGHVSLYWYRQALGQGPEFLTYFNYEAQQDKSGLPNDRFSAERPEGSISTLTIQRTEQRDSAMYRCASSARDRSGPFSGNTIYFGEGSWLTVV.

The chain is built from TRBV7-8 and TRBJ2-3, with D possibly matching TRBD2 (5 bases). CDR1 SGHVS and CDR2 FQNEAQ come from the germline V gene. Trimming took off 2 bases at V and 5 bases at J, with 14 bases between the two ends. The CDR3 is 15 residues long. CDR3 region: CASSLLTPEGDTQYF. In DNA, the CDR3 is TGTGCCAGCAGCTTATTAACACCTGAGGGAGATACGCAGTATTTT.

The CDR3 DNA reads TGCAGCGTTGACAGGGCGGCCACTGAAGCTTTCTTT. Its protein is CSVDRAATEAFF. The V gene is TRBV29-1, the J gene TRBJ1-1; TRBD1 might be the D (5 bases). The V end lost 3 bases, the J end lost 4 bases, and 9 bases lay between the germline ends. The CDR3 covers 12 residues. In germline, CDR1 is SQVTM, CDR2 ANQGSEA.

The genes are TRBV7-3 and TRBJ2-1; 12 bases are shared with TRBD1. Trimming cost V 4 bases and J 6 bases; bases outside gene matches: 10. The length of the CDR3 is 17 residues. Looked up from germline, CDR1 is SGHTA and CDR2 is FQGTGA. The CDR3 DNA reads as TGTGCCAGCAGCTACATACCGGGACAGGGGGCTTTCAATGAGCAGTTCTTC. This codes for CASSYIPGQGAFNEQFF.

The chain is built from TRBV4-3 and TRBJ1-1; maybe TRBD1 (5 bases). Germline CDR1 reads LGHNA; CDR2 reads YSLEER. Trimming removed 4 bases at V and 4 bases at J, with 16 bases between. This CDR3 region has 15 residues. The chain's CDR3 is CASSRDWTGGTEAFF. DNA of the CDR3: TGCGCCAGCAGCCGGGACTGGACCGGTGGCACTGAAGCTTTCTTT.

This clone was seen once. V gene TRBV11-2 combines with J gene TRBJ1-2; D is perhaps TRBD1 (5 bases). From germline, CDR1 is SGHAT and CDR2 FQNNGV. V lost 0 bases to trimming and J lost 0 bases, with 11 bases between them. The CDR3 is 16 residues long. The CDR3 DNA reads TGTGCCAGCAGCTTAGAACGGGACTCCGCTAACTATGGCTACACCTTC. This gives the protein CASSLERDSANYGYTF.

The chain is built from TRBV7-9 and TRBJ2-1; weak D call: TRBD1 (5 bases). V shed 1 base and J shed 6 bases, with 7 bases lying between them. Germline lookup yields CDR1 SEHNR and CDR2 FQNEAQ (reference sequence). The CDR3 has 13 residues. The CDR3 spells CASSLGGLNEQFF. The CDR3 coding sequence is TGTGCCAGCAGCTTAGGGGGCCTCAATGAGCAGTTCTTC.

This clone occurred once. The V gene is TRBV19, the J gene TRBJ1-6, with a possible D match to TRBD1 (6 bases). The V and J ends lost 11 bases and 6 bases respectively, with 11 bases between them. This CDR3 comprises 12 residues. Germline V CDR1 and CDR2: LNHDA, SQIVND (reference sequence). DNA for the CDR3: TGTGCCGGGGGCAGGGGTAATTCACCCCTCCACTTT. It yields the protein CAGGRGNSPLHF.

The chain uses TRBV9 and TRBJ2-7; 7 bases line up with TRBD2. CDR3 length: 13 amino acids. Germline-derived CDR1 and CDR2 are SGDLS and YYNGEE. V was pared by 3 bases and J by 5 bases, with 5 bases of the junction left unmatched. The CDR3 loop is CASSGGRVNEQYF. The CDR3 bases are TGTGCCAGCAGCGGTGGGAGGGTAAACGAGCAGTACTTC.

This clone occurred once. The chain carries TRBV14 and TRBJ1-6, with D unresolved. This CDR3 has 13 residues. Deletions cut 5 bases from V and 8 bases from J, with 10 bases between. Germline V gene sequence: CDR1 SGHDN, CDR2 FVKESK. The CDR3 nucleotides are TGTGCCAGCAGCGCGGTGGCTTATTCACCCCTCCACTTT. Its protein product is CASSAVAYSPLHF.

CDR3 in DNA: TGTGCCTGGGCTGGACTGCCCAACACTGAAGCTTTCTTT. It codes for CAWAGLPNTEAFF. The chain couples TRBV30 to TRBJ1-1, with no clear D. The CDR3 runs to 13 residues. CDR1 and CDR2 from the germline V gene are GTSNPN and SVGIG (reference sequence). V gave up 5 bases and J gave up 2 bases, with 12 bases separating them.